This is a list of T cell receptor beta chains from one sample in a study of T-cell reconstitution after alpha-beta-depleted transplantation in children. Via MiXCR, TCRdb re-called the PCR reads, giving one row per CDR3 protein. The sample holds approximately 110,000 distinct CDR3 sequences, 23% seen once. Source: PBMCs, mostly from graft donor cells, taken 180 days after TCRalphabeta/CD19-depleted stem cell transplant. These receptors came from a male patient between 2 and 15 years old who had a stem cell transplant for chronic granulomatous disease, so the T cells may come from the graft donor. CDR3s include the opening cysteine and the closing phenylalanine or tryptophan. Each record gives: CDR3 protein, J gene, V gene.

CDR3 protein: CAISESLRGTYEQYF; J gene: TRBJ2-7; V gene: TRBV10-3
CDR3 protein: CASSLGLFCEQYF; J gene: TRBJ2-7; V gene: TRBV13
CDR3 protein: CASSPPGQALDNEQFF; J gene: TRBJ2-1; V gene: TRBV27
CDR3 protein: CASSFKREGRNEQFF; J gene: TRBJ2-1; V gene: TRBV5-6
CDR3 protein: CSVGTVPQYEQYF; J gene: TRBJ2-7; V gene: TRBV29-1
CDR3 protein: CASSLKPQDNGFYEQYF; J gene: TRBJ2-7; V gene: TRBV5-1
CDR3 protein: CASSPEVYSTEAFF; J gene: TRBJ1-1; V gene: TRBV18
CDR3 protein: CASSVARLAGEADTQYF; J gene: TRBJ2-3; V gene: TRBV9
CDR3 protein: CSARIHRNNEQFF; J gene: TRBJ2-1; V gene: TRBV20-1
CDR3 protein: CASFTNRGSAGELFF; J gene: TRBJ2-2; V gene: TRBV18
CDR3 protein: CASRPQPGIQRYGYTF; J gene: TRBJ1-2; V gene: TRBV12-3/TRBV12-4
CDR3 protein: CASSSQPSSYEQYF; J gene: TRBJ2-7; V gene: TRBV12-3/TRBV12-4
CDR3 protein: CASSLEGGVNYGYTF; J gene: TRBJ1-2; V gene: TRBV11-3
CDR3 protein: CASKLAGRTEQFF; J gene: TRBJ2-1; V gene: TRBV6-6
CDR3 protein: CASSLDGQNYGYTF; J gene: TRBJ1-2; V gene: TRBV5-1
CDR3 protein: CASSRWTEAFF; J gene: TRBJ1-1; V gene: TRBV7-8
CDR3 protein: CASSLGTSGFYEQYF; J gene: TRBJ2-7; V gene: TRBV4-3
CDR3 protein: CSATRGTDTEAFF; J gene: TRBJ1-1; V gene: TRBV20-1
CDR3 protein: CASSQGGGAAEKLFF; J gene: TRBJ1-4; V gene: TRBV4-2
CDR3 protein: CSARDLKMGSSYEQYF; J gene: TRBJ2-7; V gene: TRBV20-1
CDR3 protein: CASSLSGGRASWVQYF; J gene: TRBJ2-3; V gene: TRBV7-9
CDR3 protein: CASSIAGGSYNEQFF; J gene: TRBJ2-1; V gene: TRBV19
CDR3 protein: CASSFRSQVDEQYF; J gene: TRBJ2-7; V gene: TRBV27
CDR3 protein: CASSQSGVTGELFF; J gene: TRBJ2-2; V gene: TRBV4-2
CDR3 protein: CASSFFADTQYF; J gene: TRBJ2-3; V gene: TRBV7-2
CDR3 protein: CASSLVSTYEQYF; J gene: TRBJ2-7; V gene: TRBV5-6
CDR3 protein: CASSEHRGLENTGELFF; J gene: TRBJ2-2; V gene: TRBV9
CDR3 protein: CATSSDGTGELFF; J gene: TRBJ2-2; V gene: TRBV15
CDR3 protein: CASSLVQGWHEQYF; J gene: TRBJ2-7; V gene: TRBV5-1
CDR3 protein: CSVYRGQNTGELFF; J gene: TRBJ2-2; V gene: TRBV29-1
CDR3 protein: CATSREFLAGSEQFF; J gene: TRBJ2-1; V gene: TRBV15
CDR3 protein: CAISDDDSYNSPLHF; J gene: TRBJ1-6; V gene: TRBV10-3
CDR3 protein: CSARMAGLNTEAFF; J gene: TRBJ1-1; V gene: TRBV20-1
CDR3 protein: CASSLRQQGGRNSPLHF; J gene: TRBJ1-6; V gene: TRBV11-2
CDR3 protein: CASSPPGDPDTQYF; J gene: TRBJ2-3; V gene: TRBV18
CDR3 protein: CATSRDEETQYF; J gene: TRBJ2-5; V gene: TRBV15
CDR3 protein: CASSATNTGELFF; J gene: TRBJ2-2; V gene: TRBV5-1
CDR3 protein: CSARTSTGNSYEQYF; J gene: TRBJ2-7; V gene: TRBV20-1
CDR3 protein: CASSAGSQETQYF; J gene: TRBJ2-5; V gene: TRBV12-3/TRBV12-4
CDR3 protein: CASSPGLDSYEQYF; J gene: TRBJ2-7; V gene: TRBV27
CDR3 protein: CASSVGTGAEQYF; J gene: TRBJ2-7; V gene: TRBV25-1
CDR3 protein: CASSLDGRSDTGELFF; J gene: TRBJ2-2; V gene: TRBV28
CDR3 protein: CASSFRDRGNEQFF; J gene: TRBJ2-1; V gene: TRBV7-6
CDR3 protein: CASSLTVMNTEAFF; J gene: TRBJ1-1; V gene: TRBV5-6
CDR3 protein: CSAKPPLAGGNNEQFF; J gene: TRBJ2-1; V gene: TRBV20-1
CDR3 protein: CASSAGTYSNQPQHF; J gene: TRBJ1-5; V gene: TRBV5-5
CDR3 protein: CASSLTSGRTNEQFF; J gene: TRBJ2-1; V gene: TRBV5-5
CDR3 protein: CASSKPEGTGELHF; J gene: TRBJ1-6; V gene: TRBV18
CDR3 protein: CASSLGLAGSTDTQYF; J gene: TRBJ2-3; V gene: TRBV5-1
CDR3 protein: CSAIQVYNEQFF; J gene: TRBJ2-1; V gene: TRBV20-1
CDR3 protein: CASSLSRGQGYNEQFF; J gene: TRBJ2-1; V gene: TRBV7-8
CDR3 protein: CAWSPGGQETQYF; J gene: TRBJ2-5; V gene: TRBV30
CDR3 protein: CSASNQPQHF; J gene: TRBJ1-5; V gene: TRBV20-1